This T cell receptor beta chain was documented in a study of T-cell memory formation after mild COVID-19. The count of this clonotype is one. With V trimmed by 5 bases and J by 4 bases, 2 bases remained unmatched. Germline loops: CDR1 DFQATT, CDR2 SNEGSKA (reference sequence). The CDR3 is 11 residues long. MiXCR was run by TCRdb on the 5' RACE reads, yielding one entry per CDR3 protein. The table includes some 2,000 distinct CDR3 sequences, about two thirds detected once. The specimen was PBMCs or a T cell subset sorted from them (not recorded which). This chain joins TRBV20-1 and TRBJ2-7, with TRBD1 matching 7 bases. This TCR came from an adult who had mild COVID-19 (a few samples of this study predate the infection). Cell type and time point are not known. The CDR3 DNA reads as TGCAGTGCTCGACAGGGATACGAGCAGTACTTC. It specifies CSARQGYEQYF.